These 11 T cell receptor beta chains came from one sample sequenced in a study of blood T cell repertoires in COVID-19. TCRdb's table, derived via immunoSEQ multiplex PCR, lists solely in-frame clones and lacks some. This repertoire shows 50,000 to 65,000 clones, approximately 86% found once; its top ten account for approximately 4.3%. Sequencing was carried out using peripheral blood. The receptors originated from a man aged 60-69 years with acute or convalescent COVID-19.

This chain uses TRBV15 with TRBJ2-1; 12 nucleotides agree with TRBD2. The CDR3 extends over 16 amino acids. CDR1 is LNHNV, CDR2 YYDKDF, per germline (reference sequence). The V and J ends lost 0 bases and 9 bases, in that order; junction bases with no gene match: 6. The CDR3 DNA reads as TGTGCCACCAGCAGAGATCTAGCGGGAGGGCAGATTGAGCAGTTCTTC. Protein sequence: CATSRDLAGGQIEQFF.

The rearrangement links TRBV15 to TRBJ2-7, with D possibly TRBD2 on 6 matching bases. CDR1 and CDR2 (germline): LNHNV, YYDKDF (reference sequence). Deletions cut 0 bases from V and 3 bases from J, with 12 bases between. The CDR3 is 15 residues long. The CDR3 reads CATSRDIGGSYEQYF. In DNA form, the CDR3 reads TGTGCCACCAGCAGAGATATTGGGGGGAGCTACGAGCAGTACTTC.

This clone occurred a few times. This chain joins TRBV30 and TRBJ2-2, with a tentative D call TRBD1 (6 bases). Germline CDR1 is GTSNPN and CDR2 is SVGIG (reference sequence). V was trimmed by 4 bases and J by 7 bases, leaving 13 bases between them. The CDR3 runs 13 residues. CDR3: CAWTPGVDGELFF. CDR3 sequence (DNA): TGTGCCTGGACTCCAGGGGTGGACGGGGAGCTGTTTTTT.

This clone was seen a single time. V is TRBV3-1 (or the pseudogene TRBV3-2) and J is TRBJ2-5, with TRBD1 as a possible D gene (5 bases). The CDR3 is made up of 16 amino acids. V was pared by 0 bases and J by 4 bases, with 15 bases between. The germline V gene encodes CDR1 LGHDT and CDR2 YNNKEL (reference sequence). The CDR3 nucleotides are TGTGCCAGCAGCCAAGATCCCCTGCAGGGTAGAGAGACCCAGTACTTC. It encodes CASSQDPLQGRETQYF.

The DNA for the CDR3 is TGTGCCAGCAGCCCAGGGGGCCCCAACACTGAAGCTTTCTTT. Its protein is CASSPGGPNTEAFF. This chain joins TRBV9 and TRBJ1-1; 8 bases are shared with TRBD1. The germline CDR1 and CDR2 sequences are SGDLS and YYNGEE. The CDR3 is 14 residues long. After removal of 4 bases from V and 2 bases from J, the junction contained 4 bases not matched to a gene.

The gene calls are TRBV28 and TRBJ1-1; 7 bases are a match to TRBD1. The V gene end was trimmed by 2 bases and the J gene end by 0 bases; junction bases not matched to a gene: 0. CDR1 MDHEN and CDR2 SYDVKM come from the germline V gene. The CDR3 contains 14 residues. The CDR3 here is CASSLQGVNTEAFF. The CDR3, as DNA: TGTGCCAGCAGTTTACAGGGGGTGAACACTGAAGCTTTCTTT.

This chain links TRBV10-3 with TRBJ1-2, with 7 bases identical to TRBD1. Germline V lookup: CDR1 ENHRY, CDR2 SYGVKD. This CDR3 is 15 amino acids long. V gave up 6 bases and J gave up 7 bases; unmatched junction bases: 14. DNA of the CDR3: TGTGCCATCAGGGAACAACAGGGGTTCGGGCTTGGCTACACCTTC. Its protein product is CAIREQQGFGLGYTF.

The CDR3: CASSLTGQEQYF. CDR3 sequence (DNA): TGTGCCAGCAGCTTAACGGGACAGGAGCAGTACTTC. The genes are TRBV7-9 and TRBJ2-7; 7 bases agree with TRBD1. The CDR3 length is 12 residues. The V segment lost 2 bases and the J segment 7 bases; nucleotides outside the gene matches: 2. In germline, CDR1 is SEHNR, CDR2 FQNEAQ (reference sequence). Full variable domain (rest looked up from reference TRBV7-9 and TRBJ2-7): DTGVSQNPRHKITKRGQNVTFRCDPISEHNRLYWYRQTLGQGPEFLTYFQNEAQLEKSRLLSDRFSAERPKGSFSTLEIQRTEQGDSAMYLCASSLTGQEQYFGPGTRLTVT.

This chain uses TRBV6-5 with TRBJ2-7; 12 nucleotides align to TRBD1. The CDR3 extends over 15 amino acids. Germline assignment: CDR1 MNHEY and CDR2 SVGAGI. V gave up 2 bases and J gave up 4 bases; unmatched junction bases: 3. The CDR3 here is CASSYQGQGAYEQYF. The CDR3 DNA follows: TGTGCCAGCAGTTACCAGGGACAGGGGGCGTACGAGCAGTACTTC.

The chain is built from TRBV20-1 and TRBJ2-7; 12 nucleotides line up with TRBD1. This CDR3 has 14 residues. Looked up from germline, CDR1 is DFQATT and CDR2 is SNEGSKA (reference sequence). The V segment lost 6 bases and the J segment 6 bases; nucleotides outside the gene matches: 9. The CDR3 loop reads CSASSGTGGAEQYF. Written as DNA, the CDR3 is TGCAGTGCGAGTTCCGGGACAGGGGGCGCCGAGCAGTACTTC.

The CDR3 loop is CASSEPRERENEQYF. CDR3 sequence (DNA): TGTGCCAGCAGTGAACCCCGCGAGCGGGAGAACGAGCAGTACTTC. J is TRBJ2-7 and V is TRBV25-1, with TRBD2 matching over 8 bases. CDR1 MGHDK and CDR2 SYGVNS come from the germline V gene. The CDR3 extends over 15 amino acids. The junction had 8 bases not matched to a gene; V was cut back by 2 bases and J by 5 bases.